One and the same sample provided the 9 T cell receptor beta chains below, sequenced in a study of Graves' ophthalmopathy and Graves' hyperthyroidism. As the template, RNA transcripts were used to amplify TCR beta CDR3 regions. First-round RT-PCR with HTBI primers preceded a second-round multiplex PCR. TCRdb used MiXCR to reprocess the multiplex PCR reads, holding one entry per CDR3 protein. The sample lists about 550,000 distinct CDR3 sequences, roughly 39% seen once, with over 3.5% in the top ten. Material: peripheral blood or thyroid tissue (not recorded which). All receptors come from an adult man with Graves' hyperthyroidism.

Ten or more counts support this clonotype. This sequence joins TRBV2 and TRBJ1-2, with D perhaps TRBD1 (6 bases). CDR3 length: 15 amino acids. V lost 0 bases to trimming and J lost 0 bases, with 8 bases between them. Per the germline V gene, CDR1 is SNHLY and CDR2 is FYNNEI. The CDR3 spells CASSEAGQTNYGYTF. The CDR3 bases are TGTGCCAGCAGTGAAGCGGGACAAACTAACTATGGCTACACCTTC.

At least ten counts were recorded for this clonotype. The rearrangement uses TRBV9 and TRBJ2-5; 9 nucleotides agree with TRBD2. CDR3 size: 15 residues. V dropped 0 bases and J dropped 4; count of bases not matched to a gene: 4. Germline V gene lookup returns CDR1 SGDLS and CDR2 YYNGEE. CDR3 nucleotides: TGTGCCAGCAGCGTAGCGGGACTAGCATCAGAGACCCAGTACTTC. Its protein product is CASSVAGLASETQYF.

V gene TRBV10-3 combines with J gene TRBJ1-5, with D unclear. CDR1 and CDR2 (germline): ENHRY, SYGVKD. Trimming took off 10 bases at V and 2 bases at J, with 6 bases between the two ends. This CDR3 region has 11 residues. The CDR3 is CATYGNQPQHF. In nucleotides, the CDR3 is TGTGCCACCTACGGCAATCAGCCCCAGCATTTT.

This clonotype was seen ten or more times. The junction departs from germline at one end; a sequencing error may be responsible. The CDR3 DNA reads as TGTGCCAGCAGCTTATCCTGGTTGGCTAACTTC. Translation: CASSLSWLANF. This rearrangement joins TRBV7-2 to TRBJ2-5; no firm D call. The CDR3 covers 11 residues. Germline V lookup: CDR1 SGHTA, CDR2 FQGNSA.

This clonotype was detected ten times or more. A much larger clone is a single base away; this may be a read error. This sequence joins TRBV12-3 or TRBV12-4 and TRBJ1-1, with unresolved D. The V and J ends lost 4 bases and 0 bases respectively, with 3 bases between them. The CDR3 has 12 residues. The CDR3 loop is CASSWVNTEAFF. In DNA form, the CDR3 reads TGTGCCAGCAGTTGGGTGAACACTGAAGCTTTCTTT.

In its sample, this clonotype was seen many times. This rearrangement joins TRBV5-1 to TRBJ2-7; weak D call: TRBD1 (5 bases). Trimming took 1 base from V and 2 from J, leaving 10 bases between them. CDR1 is SGHRS and CDR2 is YFSETQ in the germline V gene. This CDR3 is 14 amino acids long. This chain's CDR3 is CASSLYGATYEQYF. The CDR3, as DNA: TGCGCCAGCAGCTTGTATGGGGCCACCTACGAGCAGTACTTC.

As regards this clonotype: Given the absence of the conserved phenylalanine or tryptophan at the CDR3 end, a read error is likely. The DNA is omitted, as the CDR3 cannot be located on it reliably, and the CDR3 follows TCRdb's listing. V gene TRBV7-3 combines with J gene TRBJ2-1; TRBD2, the table's D call, lacks a check against the DNA. The germline V gene has CDR1 SGHTA and CDR2 FQGTGA. The CDR3 spans 8 amino acids, including both terminal residues. The CDR3 is CASSPLAL.

This clonotype came up many times. The chain has TRBV12-3 or TRBV12-4 and TRBJ1-1; D ambiguous. Trimming pared 1 base from V and 0 bases from J, leaving 9 bases between. The length of the CDR3 is 15 residues. The CDR3 nucleotides read TGTGCCAGCAGTTTAGAAAGGCTAATGAACACTGAAGCTTTCTTT. Amino acid sequence: CASSLERLMNTEAFF.

In the case of this clonotype: One junction end does not reproduce the germline sequence, and a read error may be involved. The CDR3 sequence is CASSSSRGGAGTGELFF. The CDR3 DNA follows: TGTGCCAGCAGTTCATCTCGGGGGGGGGCCGGGACCGGGGAGCTGTTTTTT. The V gene is TRBV10-3, the J gene TRBJ2-2, with 8 bases fitting TRBD2. Germline V gene sequence: CDR1 ENHRY, CDR2 SYGVKD. The CDR3 runs 17 residues.